The T cell receptor (beta chain) under discussion was sequenced for a study of cytomegalovirus exposure and HLA in healthy donors. PCR employed 60 Vbeta and 13 Jbeta primers. This table comes from immunoSEQ multiplex PCR, and its TCRdb copy is limited to in-frame clones, with some not included. The sample has about 130,000 clones; the top ten hold over 0.8%. Overall study findings and caveats: Follow-up analysis later connected one missense variant in DCLRE1C with trimming of TCR beta V- and J-genes.

The CDR3 contains 15 residues. Germline lookup yields CDR1 MNHNS and CDR2 SASEGT. After removal of 3 bases from V and 5 bases from J, the junction contained 6 bases not matched to a gene. Remarks on this clone: Its antigen remains unidentified.

At the time of sampling, donors were nominally healthy, though unrecorded immune exposures were likely. The clonotype was recovered from a man aged 18 to 29 in good health and CMV-seronegative. The genes are TRBV6-1 and TRBJ1-5; 8 bases map to TRBD1. Sequenced sample: PBMCs. CDR3 protein: CASSEEQGGHQPQHF. The CDR3 coding sequence is TGTGCCAGCAGTGAGGAACAGGGGGGCCATCAGCCCCAGCATTTT.